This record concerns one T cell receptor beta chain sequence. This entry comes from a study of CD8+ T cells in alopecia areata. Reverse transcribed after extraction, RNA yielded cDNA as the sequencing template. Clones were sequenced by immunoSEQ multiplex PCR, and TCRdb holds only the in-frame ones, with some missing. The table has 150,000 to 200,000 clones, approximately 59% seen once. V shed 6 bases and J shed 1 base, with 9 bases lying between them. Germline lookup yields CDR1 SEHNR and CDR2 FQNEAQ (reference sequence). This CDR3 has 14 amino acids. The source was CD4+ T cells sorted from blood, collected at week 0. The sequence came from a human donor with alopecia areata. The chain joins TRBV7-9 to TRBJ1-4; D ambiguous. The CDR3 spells CASRVAGTNEKLFF. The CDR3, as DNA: TGTGCCAGCAGGGTGGCTGGAACTAATGAAAAACTGTTTTTT.